The clone carrying this TCR beta chain was counted ten times or more. The antigen is undetermined. This record comes from a study of T cells in Graves' hyperthyroidism and ophthalmopathy. What was amplified from RNA transcripts were TCR beta CDR3 regions. Primed by the HTBI set, a first-round RT-PCR was run on the TCR CDR3. TCRdb reanalysed the multiplex PCR reads using MiXCR and keeps one entry per CDR3 protein. The table includes about 560,000 distinct CDR3 sequences, less than 20% detected once. V lost 1 base and J lost 6; bases outside the gene matches: 12. Germline V CDR1 and CDR2: MNHEY, SVGEGT. This CDR3 has 16 residues. General study findings and limits: For ophthalmopathy, model prediction preceded onset by a median approximately 6 months.

The chain joins TRBV6-2 or TRBV6-3 to TRBJ2-7; 7 positions agree with TRBD2. The specimen was blood. The origin of this receptor is a woman in her twenties or thirties with Graves' hyperthyroidism. This CDR3 is CASSYFGLGPLSEQYF. CDR3 sequence (DNA): TGTGCCAGCAGTTACTTCGGACTAGGCCCACTGAGCGAGCAGTACTTC.